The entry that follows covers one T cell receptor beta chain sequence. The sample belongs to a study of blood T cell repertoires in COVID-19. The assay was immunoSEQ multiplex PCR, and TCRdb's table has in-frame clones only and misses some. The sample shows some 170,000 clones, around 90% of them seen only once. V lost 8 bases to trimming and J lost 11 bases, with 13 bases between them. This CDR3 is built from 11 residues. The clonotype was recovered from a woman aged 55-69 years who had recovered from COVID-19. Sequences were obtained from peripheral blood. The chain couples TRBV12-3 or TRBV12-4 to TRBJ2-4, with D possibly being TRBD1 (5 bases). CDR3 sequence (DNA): TGTGCCAGCGGCTCAGGGCGAGTTCAGTACTTC. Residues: CASGSGRVQYF.